These 12 T cell receptor beta chains came from one sample sequenced in a study of blood T cell repertoires in COVID-19. Profiling relied on immunoSEQ multiplex PCR, and the TCRdb table lists in-frame clones only, not all of them. The profile shows 60,000 to 70,000 clones, 70% to 80% of them singletons. The sequenced sample consisted of peripheral blood. The source is a woman at least 80 years old with acute or convalescent COVID-19.

The V gene is TRBV28, the J gene TRBJ1-2; no firm D call. CDR1 is MDHEN, CDR2 SYDVKM, per germline. This CDR3 is 15 amino acids long. Trimming took 2 bases from V and 4 from J, leaving 14 bases between them. The CDR3 region has the DNA TGTGCCAGCAGTTTACCCCACAAAATTTTCTATGGCTACACCTTC. Translated, it gives CASSLPHKIFYGYTF.

The rearrangement uses TRBV6-2 or TRBV6-3 and TRBJ2-3, with 8 bases fitting TRBD1. The CDR3 spans 15 residues. Germline CDR1 MNHEY, CDR2 SVGEGT. V was pared by 2 bases and J by 1 base, with 2 bases of the junction left unmatched. The DNA for the CDR3 is TGTGCCAGCAGTTACCCGGGACAGGGCACAGATACGCAGTATTTT. It is translated as CASSYPGQGTDTQYF.

This clone was detected a few times. J is TRBJ1-6 and V is TRBV6-5, with 9 positions matching TRBD1. CDR1 is MNHEY, CDR2 SVGAGI, per germline. The CDR3 extends over 13 amino acids. The trim removed 7 bases at V and 10 bases at J, leaving 5 bases unmatched. DNA for the CDR3: TGTGCCAGCACCTCAGGGACAGGGTCACCCCTCCACTTT. It yields the protein CASTSGTGSPLHF.

The V and J genes are TRBV5-5 and TRBJ2-2; 10 bases line up with TRBD2. The length of the CDR3 is 16 residues. V lost 3 bases and J lost 5; bases outside the gene matches: 7. CDR1 and CDR2 from the germline V gene are SGHKS and YYEKEE (reference sequence). DNA for the CDR3: TGTGCCAGCAGCTGGGGCCCTAGCGGGAGTACCGGGGAGCTGTTTTTT. This gives the protein CASSWGPSGSTGELFF.

The chain joins TRBV4-3 to TRBJ1-5, with D possibly TRBD1 on 6 matching bases. Per the germline V gene, CDR1 is LGHNA and CDR2 is YSLEER. The CDR3 contains 15 residues. Trimming stripped 4 bases from V and 3 bases from J, with 13 bases between. CDR3: CASSRSTGINQPQHF. The CDR3 nucleotides are TGCGCCAGCAGCCGATCCACAGGGATCAATCAGCCCCAGCATTTT.

This chain uses TRBV5-1 with TRBJ2-5, with TRBD1 matching over 9 bases. Germline V gene data show CDR1 as SGHRS and CDR2 as YFSETQ. This CDR3 has 16 residues. Trimming cost V 4 bases and J 3 bases; bases outside gene matches: 10. For the CDR3, the DNA is TGCGCCAGCAGCCTGATACCGAGGACAGGGGAAGAGACCCAGTACTTC. Its translation is CASSLIPRTGEETQYF.

The chain couples TRBV11-3 to TRBJ2-1; possible D gene TRBD1, 6 bases. Germline V lookup: CDR1 SGHNT, CDR2 YENEEA. Trimming pared 5 bases from V and 0 bases from J, leaving 11 bases between. This CDR3 comprises 15 residues. CDR3 in DNA: TGTGCCAGCAGCCAAAGGGGGACCTCCTACAATGAGCAGTTCTTC. It codes for CASSQRGTSYNEQFF.

The V gene is TRBV13, the J gene TRBJ2-6; TRBD1 might be the D (5 bases). The ends were cut back, 5 bases at V and 1 base at J, with 12 bases in the middle. CDR3 length: 16 residues. Germline V gene data show CDR1 as PRHDT and CDR2 as FYEKMQ (reference sequence). The CDR3 reads CASSTDGQSGANVLTF. For the CDR3, the DNA is TGTGCCAGCAGCACCGACGGACAATCTGGGGCCAACGTCCTGACTTTC.

The rearrangement uses TRBV4-3 and TRBJ1-6; D is perhaps TRBD1 (6 bases). The CDR3 spans 17 residues. Germline assignment: CDR1 LGHNA and CDR2 YSLEER. V lost 0 bases and J lost 10, with 19 bases in between. The CDR3: CASSQDHGQPRGSPLHF. The CDR3 DNA follows: TGCGCCAGCAGCCAAGATCACGGACAGCCTAGAGGATCACCCCTCCACTTT.

The chain employs TRBV7-2 and TRBJ2-2; 14 bases are shared with TRBD2. The V and J ends lost 1 base and 5 bases, in that order; junction bases with no gene match: 9. The CDR3 is made up of 19 amino acids. CDR1 is SGHTA and CDR2 is FQGNSA in the germline V gene. The CDR3 region has the DNA TGTGCCAGCAGCTTAGGACTAGCGGGAGGGCCGTTTAATACCGGGGAGCTGTTTTTT. Its translation: CASSLGLAGGPFNTGELFF.

The genes are TRBV7-3 and TRBJ1-6; no clear D. The CDR3 loop spans 14 amino acids. CDR1 and CDR2 (germline): SGHTA, FQGTGA. Trimming cost V 3 bases and J 8 bases, with 11 bases left between them. The CDR3 loop reads CASSLGKAHSPLHF. CDR3 DNA: TGTGCCAGCAGCTTGGGCAAAGCTCATTCACCCCTCCACTTT.

The rearrangement joins TRBV10-3 to TRBJ1-2; perhaps TRBD1 as D (5 bases). The germline V gene encodes CDR1 ENHRY and CDR2 SYGVKD. There are 15 residues in the CDR3. With 2 bases removed from V and 1 base from J, the gap between germline ends came to 11 bases. The CDR3 nucleotides are TGTGCCATCAGTGAGGATGCAGGGAATAACTATGGCTACACCTTC. Encoded protein: CAISEDAGNNYGYTF.